This entry describes one T cell receptor beta chain. Patients' urothelial carcinoma was locally advanced or metastatic. This record belongs to a study of PD-L1 blockade in urothelial cancer. Study at large: It was at 3 weeks (second dose) and 6 weeks after treatment start that blood was analyzed.

This CDR3 spans 18 amino acids. From germline, CDR1 is SGHRS and CDR2 YFSETQ. The trim removed 4 bases at V and 5 bases at J, leaving 14 bases unmatched. The repertoire was sequenced with immunoSEQ multiplex PCR; TCRdb's copy has only in-frame clones and lacks some. The sample includes some 100,000 clones, roughly nine tenths of them seen just once. The clonotype comes from a woman at least 80 years old with urothelial cancer. Sample: PBMCs, taken around atezolizumab (anti-PD-L1) treatment. The J gene is TRBJ2-5, the V gene TRBV5-1, with 13 bases fitting TRBD2. The CDR3 bases are TGCGCCAGCAGCCCCCTGGGACTAGCGGGGCGAGCCGAGGAGACCCAGTACTTC. Its translation: CASSPLGLAGRAEETQYF.